A selection of T cell receptor beta chains follows, all from one sample in a study of T cells in localized non-small cell lung cancer. Repertoires were generated with immunoSEQ multiplex PCR, while TCRdb's copy carries only in-frame clones and drops some. The data show about 57,000 clones, with approximately 90% seen just once and around 20% held by the top ten. Here the sequenced sample was peripheral blood, taken before any cancer treatment. Receptors originate from a man aged 40 to 75 with stage I lung adenocarcinoma. The CDR3 runs from the conserved cysteine through the conserved F or W. A D gene is named only where the DNA matches it firmly. Size tells how often a clone was seen (once, few, many) or the class of an expanded clone, and some rows leave it out.

V gene: TRBV6-6; clone size: NA; D gene: TRBD1; J gene: TRBJ2-7; CDR3 DNA: TGTGCCAGCAGTTACTCGGGACAGGGCTACGAGCAGTACTTC; CDR3 protein: CASSYSGQGYEQYF
V gene: TRBV5-5; clone size: NA; D gene: NA; J gene: TRBJ2-5; CDR3 DNA: TGTGCCAGCAGCTTGTTAACAGGGCAAGAGACCCAGTACTTC; CDR3 protein: CASSLLTGQETQYF
V gene: TRBV29-1; clone size: NA; D gene: TRBD1; J gene: TRBJ2-3; CDR3 DNA: TGCAGCACCGACAGGGGAACAGATACGCAGTATTTT; CDR3 protein: CSTDRGTDTQYF
V gene: TRBV2; clone size: NA; D gene: TRBD1; J gene: TRBJ2-2; CDR3 DNA: TGTGCCAGCCACAGGGGGTACGGGGAGCTGTTTTTT; CDR3 protein: CASHRGYGELFF
V gene: TRBV6-4; clone size: NA; D gene: TRBD1; J gene: TRBJ2-1; CDR3 DNA: TGTGCCAGCAGACCAACCGGGACAGGGGTAATTAATGAGCAGTTCTTC; CDR3 protein: CASRPTGTGVINEQFF
V gene: TRBV9; clone size: NA; D gene: NA; J gene: TRBJ1-1; CDR3 DNA: TGTGCCAGCAGCGTAGGTAGGAACACTGAAGCTTTCTTT; CDR3 protein: CASSVGRNTEAFF
V gene: TRBV18; clone size: NA; D gene: NA; J gene: TRBJ2-2; CDR3 DNA: TGTGCCAGCTCACCAGGCCCGAACACCGGGGAGCTGTTTTTT; CDR3 protein: CASSPGPNTGELFF
V gene: TRBV5-6; clone size: NA; D gene: TRBD1; J gene: TRBJ1-1; CDR3 DNA: TGTGCCAGCAGCCGTACAGGGGTATGGGCTGAAGCTTTCTTT; CDR3 protein: CASSRTGVWAEAFF
V gene: TRBV29-1; clone size: NA; D gene: NA; J gene: TRBJ1-1; CDR3 DNA: TGCAGCGTTGAAGATAACAGTGGGAACACTGAAGCTTTCTTT; CDR3 protein: CSVEDNSGNTEAFF
V gene: TRBV6-6; clone size: NA; D gene: TRBD1; J gene: TRBJ1-5; CDR3 DNA: TGTGCCAGCACAGGGGGGTACGGTCAGCCCCAGCATTTT; CDR3 protein: CASTGGYGQPQHF
V gene: TRBV5-4; clone size: NA; D gene: NA; J gene: TRBJ2-2; CDR3 DNA: TGTGCCAGCACCCCTGGGCGGCTGACAGAGATGAACACCGGGGAGCTGTTTTTT; CDR3 protein: CASTPGRLTEMNTGELFF
V gene: TRBV6-1; clone size: NA; D gene: NA; J gene: TRBJ1-4; CDR3 DNA: TGTGCCAGCAGTGACGGGGGCCCCGAGTTGTTTTTT; CDR3 protein: CASSDGGPELFF
V gene: TRBV7-2; clone size: NA; D gene: NA; J gene: TRBJ1-4; CDR3 DNA: TGTGCCAGCCCCAATTGTCTGTTTTTT; CDR3 protein: CASPNCLFF
V gene: TRBV11-3; clone size: NA; D gene: NA; J gene: TRBJ2-3; CDR3 DNA: TGTGCCAGCAGCTCAAACACAGATACGCAGTATTTT; CDR3 protein: CASSSNTDTQYF
V gene: TRBV2; clone size: NA; D gene: NA; J gene: TRBJ1-2; CDR3 DNA: TGTGCCAGCCTCTGGGGGGGCTACTATGGCTACACCTTC; CDR3 protein: CASLWGGYYGYTF
V gene: TRBV15; clone size: large; D gene: NA; J gene: TRBJ1-1; CDR3 DNA: TGTGCCACCAGCAGAGATGAGGTCAAAAACGCTTTCTTT; CDR3 protein: CATSRDEVKNAFF
V gene: TRBV4-1; clone size: NA; D gene: NA; J gene: TRBJ2-2; CDR3 DNA: TGCGCCAGCAGCCAAGAACCGGGACAGAACACCGGGGAGCTGTTTTTT; CDR3 protein: CASSQEPGQNTGELFF
V gene: TRBV10-3; clone size: NA; D gene: TRBD1; J gene: TRBJ1-1; CDR3 DNA: TGTGCCATCAGTGAGTCGCAGGGGGCTGGGACTGAAGCTTTCTTT; CDR3 protein: CAISESQGAGTEAFF
V gene: TRBV6-6; clone size: NA; D gene: TRBD1; J gene: TRBJ1-4; CDR3 DNA: TGTGCCAGCAGTCGGACAGGGCCCTACGAAAAACTGTTTTTT; CDR3 protein: CASSRTGPYEKLFF
V gene: TRBV6-1; clone size: once; D gene: NA; J gene: TRBJ2-1; CDR3 DNA: TGTGCCAGCAGTTATCAGGGGCACAATGAGCAGTTCTTC; CDR3 protein: CASSYQGHNEQFF
V gene: TRBV27; clone size: once; D gene: TRBD1; J gene: TRBJ2-7; CDR3 DNA: TGTGCCAGCAGTTTCGGGACAGGGGTGTACGAGCAGTACTTC; CDR3 protein: CASSFGTGVYEQYF
V gene: TRBV7-2; clone size: NA; D gene: NA; J gene: TRBJ2-7; CDR3 DNA: TGTGCCAGCAGCTTAGCGCCTTTCACCTACGAGCAGTACTTC; CDR3 protein: CASSLAPFTYEQYF
V gene: TRBV2; clone size: NA; D gene: NA; J gene: TRBJ2-2; CDR3 DNA: TGTGCCAGCAGTGGACTAGTTAGCGACGGGGAGCTGTTTTTT; CDR3 protein: CASSGLVSDGELFF
V gene: TRBV7-6; clone size: NA; D gene: TRBD1; J gene: TRBJ2-7; CDR3 DNA: TGTGCCAGCAGCTTAGGACAGGGGGGATTTCACGAGCAGTACTTC; CDR3 protein: CASSLGQGGFHEQYF
V gene: TRBV9; clone size: NA; D gene: NA; J gene: TRBJ2-1; CDR3 DNA: TGTGCCAGCAGCGCCAAGGGTGGGGGGTACCCTAACAATGAGCAGTTCTTC; CDR3 protein: CASSAKGGGYPNNEQFF
V gene: TRBV28; clone size: NA; D gene: TRBD1; J gene: TRBJ1-2; CDR3 DNA: TGTGCCAGCAGGACTGGACAGGGAACCTATGGCTACACCTTC; CDR3 protein: CASRTGQGTYGYTF
V gene: TRBV18; clone size: NA; D gene: NA; J gene: TRBJ2-7; CDR3 DNA: TGTGCCAGCTCGTTGGAGGCTGGTCCTACCTACGAGCAGTACTTC; CDR3 protein: CASSLEAGPTYEQYF
V gene: TRBV7-2; clone size: NA; D gene: TRBD2; J gene: TRBJ2-7; CDR3 DNA: TGTGCCAGCAGCTTATTAGCGGGGGCTGAAGAGCAGTACTTC; CDR3 protein: CASSLLAGAEEQYF
V gene: TRBV7-2; clone size: few; D gene: NA; J gene: TRBJ2-1; CDR3 DNA: TGTGCCAGCAGCTTGACGACTAGGGAGCAGTTCTTC; CDR3 protein: CASSLTTREQFF
V gene: TRBV4-1; clone size: NA; D gene: TRBD1; J gene: TRBJ1-4; CDR3 DNA: TGCGCCAGCAGTTTACAGGGGACAACTAATGAAAAACTGTTTTTT; CDR3 protein: CASSLQGTTNEKLFF
V gene: TRBV9; clone size: NA; D gene: NA; J gene: TRBJ2-3; CDR3 DNA: TGTGCCAGCAGCGTTGGGCCAGATACGCAGTATTTT; CDR3 protein: CASSVGPDTQYF
V gene: TRBV9; clone size: NA; D gene: NA; J gene: TRBJ1-5; CDR3 DNA: TGTGCCAGCAGCGCGTCGCCCTTCAATCAGCCCCAGCATTTT; CDR3 protein: CASSASPFNQPQHF
V gene: TRBV6-5; clone size: NA; D gene: NA; J gene: TRBJ2-3; CDR3 DNA: TGTGCCAGCAGTTACAGTATCAGGGCCAATACGCAGTATTTT; CDR3 protein: CASSYSIRANTQYF
V gene: TRBV29-1; clone size: NA; D gene: NA; J gene: TRBJ1-2; CDR3 DNA: TGCAGCGTTGAATGGGGACCTCTCGATGGCTACACCTTC; CDR3 protein: CSVEWGPLDGYTF
V gene: TRBV19; clone size: NA; D gene: TRBD1; J gene: TRBJ2-1; CDR3 DNA: TGTGCCAGTAGTATTTCGGGACAGGGGAACAATGAGCAGTTCTTC; CDR3 protein: CASSISGQGNNEQFF
V gene: TRBV14; clone size: NA; D gene: NA; J gene: TRBJ2-3; CDR3 DNA: TGTGCCAGCAGCCAGCTCAGGGGGGGCGCGTCCACAGATACGCAGTATTTT; CDR3 protein: CASSQLRGGASTDTQYF
V gene: TRBV4-1; clone size: NA; D gene: NA; J gene: TRBJ1-5; CDR3 DNA: TGCGCCAGCAGCCAGGTCGGTAGGGATCAGCCCCAGCATTTT; CDR3 protein: CASSQVGRDQPQHF
V gene: TRBV28; clone size: NA; D gene: TRBD1; J gene: TRBJ1-3; CDR3 DNA: TGTGCCAGCAGTATCGGGACAGCCTCTGGAAACACCATATATTTT; CDR3 protein: CASSIGTASGNTIYF
V gene: TRBV18; clone size: NA; D gene: TRBD1; J gene: TRBJ2-7; CDR3 DNA: TGTGCCAGCTCACCCGGACAGGGATTCGAGCAGTACTTC; CDR3 protein: CASSPGQGFEQYF
V gene: TRBV4-1; clone size: NA; D gene: NA; J gene: TRBJ2-2; CDR3 DNA: TGCGCCAGCAGCCAGGCCCCGTATGGGGGCGCGAACACCGGGGAGCTGTTTTTT; CDR3 protein: CASSQAPYGGANTGELFF
V gene: TRBV7-8; clone size: NA; D gene: TRBD2; J gene: TRBJ2-3; CDR3 DNA: TGTGCCAGCAACCTAGGTCGCGGGAGTGATACGCAGTATTTT; CDR3 protein: CASNLGRGSDTQYF
V gene: TRBV5-1; clone size: NA; D gene: NA; J gene: TRBJ2-1; CDR3 DNA: TGCGCCAGCAGCCTAAAATGGCAGAGCTCCTACAATGAGCAGTTCTTC; CDR3 protein: CASSLKWQSSYNEQFF
V gene: TRBV29-1; clone size: NA; D gene: NA; J gene: TRBJ1-3; CDR3 DNA: TGCAGCGTGGTTGGAGGTTCTGCCGGAAACACCATATATTTT; CDR3 protein: CSVVGGSAGNTIYF
V gene: TRBV9; clone size: NA; D gene: NA; J gene: TRBJ2-7; CDR3 DNA: TGTGCCAGCGGGGATGGCTACGAGCAGTACTTC; CDR3 protein: CASGDGYEQYF
V gene: TRBV5-1; clone size: NA; D gene: NA; J gene: TRBJ2-7; CDR3 DNA: TGCGCCAGCAGCTTGGCCGCGGCCTCCTACGAGCAGTACTTC; CDR3 protein: CASSLAAASYEQYF
V gene: TRBV27; clone size: NA; D gene: NA; J gene: TRBJ2-7; CDR3 DNA: TGTGCCAGCAGTTTAGTGGGGTTCGGCGAGCAGTACTTC; CDR3 protein: CASSLVGFGEQYF
V gene: TRBV6-5; clone size: NA; D gene: TRBD2; J gene: TRBJ2-2; CDR3 DNA: TGTGCCAGCAGTTACTCTCTAGCGGGAACCGGGGAGCTGTTTTTT; CDR3 protein: CASSYSLAGTGELFF
V gene: TRBV11-2; clone size: NA; D gene: NA; J gene: TRBJ1-2; CDR3 DNA: TGTGCCAGCAGCTTAAGTGGAAGCAACTATGGCTACACCTTC; CDR3 protein: CASSLSGSNYGYTF
V gene: TRBV6-4; clone size: once; D gene: TRBD2; J gene: TRBJ2-1; CDR3 DNA: TGTGCCAGCAGTGACAATAGCGGGAGTAGGGGTGAGCAGTTCTTC; CDR3 protein: CASSDNSGSRGEQFF
V gene: TRBV9; clone size: NA; D gene: TRBD1; J gene: TRBJ2-5; CDR3 DNA: TGTGCCAGCAGCCCGGACAGGGGAAATCAAGAGACCCAGTACTTC; CDR3 protein: CASSPDRGNQETQYF